This TCR beta chain was identified during a study of cytotoxic CD8 clonotypes in ibrutinib-treated CLL. This CDR3 comprises 15 residues. V was clipped by 3 bases and J by 0 bases, with 8 bases between them. The germline V gene encodes CDR1 SGHTA and CDR2 FQGTGA. Using immunoSEQ multiplex PCR, the repertoire was profiled, and TCRdb retains in-frame clones only, with some absent. The data hold more than 9,500 clones, with around 62% observed a single time. This rearrangement joins TRBV7-3 to TRBJ2-2, with a tentative D call TRBD1 (5 bases). The sample in question was PBMCs, obtained before ibrutinib treatment. This TCR was recovered from a human donor with chronic lymphocytic leukemia. The DNA of the CDR3 is TGTGCCAGCAGCTTCTCCAGGGCGAACACCGGGGAGCTGTTTTTT. Protein: CASSFSRANTGELFF.